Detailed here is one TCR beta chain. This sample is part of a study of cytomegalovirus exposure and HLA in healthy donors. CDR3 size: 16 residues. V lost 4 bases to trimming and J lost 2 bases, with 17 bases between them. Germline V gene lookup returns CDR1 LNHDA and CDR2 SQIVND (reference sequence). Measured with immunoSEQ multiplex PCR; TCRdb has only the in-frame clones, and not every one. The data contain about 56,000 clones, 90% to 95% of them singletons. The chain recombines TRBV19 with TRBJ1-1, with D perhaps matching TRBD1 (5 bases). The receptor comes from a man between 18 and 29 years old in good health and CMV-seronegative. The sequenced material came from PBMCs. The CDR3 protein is CASSTKGPPGNTEAFF. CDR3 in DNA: TGTGCCAGTAGTACGAAGGGGCCCCCGGGTAACACTGAAGCTTTCTTT. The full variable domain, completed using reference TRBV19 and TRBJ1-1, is DGGITQSPKYLFRKEGQNVTLSCEQNLNHDAMYWYRQDPGQGLRLIYYSQIVNDFQKGDIAEGYSVSREKKESFPLTVTSAQKNPTAFYLCASSTKGPPGNTEAFFGQGTRLTVV.